One sample yielded the 10 T cell receptor beta chains listed below, sequenced in a study of cytomegalovirus exposure and HLA in healthy donors. With 60 Vbeta and 13 Jbeta primers, the PCR was carried out. Profiling relied on immunoSEQ multiplex PCR, and the TCRdb table lists in-frame clones only, not all of them. The sample yields around 75,000 clones, of which the top ten take up about 0.83%. The sample consisted of PBMCs. The receptors originated from a boy aged 5-17 years in good health and CMV-seronegative.

The genes are TRBV14 and TRBJ2-3; the D gene is possibly TRBD2 (5 bases). The CDR3 extends over 16 amino acids. Trimming took 4 bases from V and 4 from J, leaving 18 bases between them. CDR1 and CDR2 from the germline V gene are SGHDN and FVKESK. The CDR3 DNA is TGTGCCAGCAGCCGCCGGGCGGGCCGCAAGGCAGATACGCAGTATTTT. Its protein is CASSRRAGRKADTQYF.

J is TRBJ2-7 and V is TRBV14, with 8 positions matching TRBD2. The CDR3 extends over 16 amino acids. CDR1 and CDR2 (germline): SGHDN, FVKESK. V shed 4 bases and J 2 bases; nucleotides not matched to a gene: 10. In nucleotides, the CDR3 is TGTGCCAGCAGCCCCAAGGTTAGCGGGAACGCCTACGAGCAGTACTTC. Protein product: CASSPKVSGNAYEQYF.

The chain couples TRBV6-1 to TRBJ2-5; TRBD2 aligns across 13 bases. The germline CDR1 and CDR2 sequences are MNHNS and SASEGT. The V and J ends lost 2 bases and 4 bases, in that order; junction bases with no gene match: 1. This CDR3 is built from 15 residues. The CDR3 spells CASSETSGGAETQYF. CDR3 sequence (DNA): TGTGCCAGCAGTGAAACTAGCGGGGGGGCAGAGACCCAGTACTTC.

The V and J genes are TRBV4-2 and TRBJ2-7; D not certain. The CDR3 is 15 amino acids. Per germline, CDR1 LGHNA and CDR2 YNFKEQ. The V end lost 6 bases, the J end lost 0 bases, and 15 bases lay between the germline ends. CDR3 in amino acids: CASSQKSAHSYEQYF. The CDR3 nucleotides read TGTGCCAGCAGTCAGAAAAGCGCTCACTCCTACGAGCAGTACTTC.

The V gene is TRBV29-1, the J gene TRBJ1-1, with 10 bases that match TRBD1. V lost 7 bases and J lost 1; bases outside the gene matches: 9. The CDR3 is 15 residues long. Germline V gene data show CDR1 as SQVTM and CDR2 as ANQGSEA. The CDR3 bases are TGCAGCGGTAGGGACAGGGGCTTCCCGAACACTGAAGCTTTCTTT. It yields the protein CSGRDRGFPNTEAFF.

This sequence joins TRBV27 and TRBJ1-2; D call uncertain. The V gene lost 5 bases and the J gene lost 4 bases, with 11 bases spanning the gap. Germline-derived CDR1 and CDR2 are MNHEY and SMNVEV (reference sequence). There are 13 residues in the CDR3. The CDR3: CASSPRGPYGYTF. CDR3 sequence (DNA): TGTGCCAGCAGTCCCCGGGGTCCCTATGGCTACACCTTC.

The V and J genes are TRBV7-9 and TRBJ2-3; D remains ambiguous. The ends were cut back, 3 bases at V and 6 bases at J, with 16 bases in the middle. CDR3 length equals 15 residues. Germline values: CDR1 SEHNR, CDR2 FQNEAQ (reference sequence). CDR3 sequence (DNA): TGTGCCAGCAGCTTTAACTCGCCTCCTTGGGATACGCAGTATTTT. Translation: CASSFNSPPWDTQYF.

The chain links TRBV11-2 to TRBJ1-4; tentative D call: TRBD1 (5 bases). Trimming removed 4 bases from V and 7 bases from J, with 13 bases in between. The CDR3 runs 14 residues. Germline V gene lookup returns CDR1 SGHAT and CDR2 FQNNGV. CDR3 loop: CASSWGTRGEKLFF. CDR3 sequence (DNA): TGTGCCAGCAGCTGGGGGACTAGGGGTGAAAAACTGTTTTTT.

The chain employs TRBV19 and TRBJ1-2; tentative D call: TRBD1 (6 bases). The germline CDR1 and CDR2 sequences are LNHDA and SQIVND (reference sequence). The CDR3 is 14 amino acids. V lost 5 bases and J lost 6, with 16 bases in between. The CDR3 DNA is TGTGCCAGTAGTGACAGGAGCGACGGGGATGGCTACACCTTC. It translates to CASSDRSDGDGYTF.

The chain couples TRBV6-5 to TRBJ2-5; D is undetermined. Trimming removed 0 bases at V and 0 bases at J, with 11 bases between. Germline values: CDR1 MNHEY, CDR2 SVGAGI. This CDR3 comprises 16 residues. Here the CDR3 reads CASSYSGGQYQETQYF. The CDR3 DNA sequence: TGTGCCAGCAGTTACTCTGGCGGTCAGTACCAAGAGACCCAGTACTTC.